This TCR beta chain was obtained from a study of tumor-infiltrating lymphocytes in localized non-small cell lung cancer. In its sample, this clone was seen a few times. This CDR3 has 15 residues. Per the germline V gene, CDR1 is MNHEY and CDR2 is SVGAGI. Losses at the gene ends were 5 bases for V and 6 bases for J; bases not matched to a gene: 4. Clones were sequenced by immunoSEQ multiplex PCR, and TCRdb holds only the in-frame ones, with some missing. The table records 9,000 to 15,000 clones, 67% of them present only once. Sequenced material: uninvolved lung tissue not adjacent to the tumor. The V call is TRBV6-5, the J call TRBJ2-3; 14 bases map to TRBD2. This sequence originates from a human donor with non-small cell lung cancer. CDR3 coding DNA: TGTGCCAGCAGTCGACTAGCGGGGGGGCAGGATACGCAGTATTTT. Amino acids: CASSRLAGGQDTQYF.